This is a list of T cell receptor beta chains from one sample in a study of T cell changes during pregnancy in multiple sclerosis. Here immunoSEQ multiplex PCR was the method, and the copy in TCRdb shows in-frame clones only, minus some. The sample holds about 15,000 clones, about 80% seen once. The sequencing used CD8+ T cells from peripheral blood mononuclear cells, collected after pregnancy. Every receptor here comes from a female donor in good health, enrolled as a control in a pregnancy study. The CDR3 runs from the conserved cysteine through the conserved F or W. D genes are given only for firm matches. For some rows the clone size is stated as once, few or many, or as a class when expanded; others skip it.

j_call: TRBJ2-7; d_call: TRBD1; clone_size: -; v_call: TRBV10-3; cdr3_nt: TGTGCCATCAGTGAGTCGGGACAGGGAATTACGGAGCAGTACTTC; cdr3_aa: CAISESGQGITEQYF
j_call: TRBJ1-1; d_call: TRBD1; clone_size: -; v_call: TRBV7-3; cdr3_nt: TGTGCCAGCAGCTTAATAGGGGGCAGGCTTAACACTGAAGCTTTCTTT; cdr3_aa: CASSLIGGRLNTEAFF
j_call: TRBJ1-4; d_call: -; clone_size: few; v_call: TRBV4-3; cdr3_nt: TGCGCCAGCAGCCAAGATACGTGGGCGGGGGGTGAAAAACTGTTTTTT; cdr3_aa: CASSQDTWAGGEKLFF
j_call: TRBJ1-5; d_call: TRBD1; clone_size: few; v_call: TRBV6-4; cdr3_nt: TGTGCCAGCAGTGCCGGGACAGGGATTGAGCCCCAGCATTTT; cdr3_aa: CASSAGTGIEPQHF
j_call: TRBJ1-1; d_call: -; clone_size: -; v_call: TRBV27; cdr3_nt: TGTGCCAGCAGTCCCCCTGGAGGGGAAGCTTTCTTT; cdr3_aa: CASSPPGGEAFF
j_call: TRBJ1-2; d_call: TRBD1; clone_size: -; v_call: TRBV27; cdr3_nt: TGTGCCAGCAGTTTTAGCAGGGGGCAGGGCTACACCTTC; cdr3_aa: CASSFSRGQGYTF
j_call: TRBJ1-1; d_call: TRBD1; clone_size: -; v_call: TRBV9; cdr3_nt: TGTGCCAGCAGCGGTCGACAGGGCCACACTGAAGCTTTCTTT; cdr3_aa: CASSGRQGHTEAFF
j_call: TRBJ2-1; d_call: -; clone_size: few; v_call: TRBV28; cdr3_nt: TGTGCCAGCAGTTTAATAAAGGGGAATGAGCAGTTCTTC; cdr3_aa: CASSLIKGNEQFF
j_call: TRBJ2-1; d_call: TRBD2; clone_size: once; v_call: TRBV5-8; cdr3_nt: TGTGCCAGCAGCCCAGGGACTAGCGGGAGTTCACCCGAGCAGTTCTTC; cdr3_aa: CASSPGTSGSSPEQFF
j_call: TRBJ2-3; d_call: TRBD1; clone_size: -; v_call: TRBV6-5; cdr3_nt: TGTGCCAGCAGTTTTCACCCGGGACAGGGGTCAGATACGCAGTATTTT; cdr3_aa: CASSFHPGQGSDTQYF
j_call: TRBJ1-1; d_call: -; clone_size: -; v_call: TRBV16; cdr3_nt: TGTGCCAGCAGCCAACCAATCATACAGGGTTCTAACACTGAAGCTTTCTTT; cdr3_aa: CASSQPIIQGSNTEAFF
j_call: TRBJ2-2; d_call: TRBD2; clone_size: -; v_call: TRBV10-2; cdr3_nt: TGCGCCAGCAGCGGGACTAGGGGCGGGGAGCTGTTTTTT; cdr3_aa: CASSGTRGGELFF
j_call: TRBJ2-7; d_call: TRBD1; clone_size: -; v_call: TRBV18; cdr3_nt: TGTGCCAGCTCAGGGACAGGTGGAACCTACGAGCAGTACTTC; cdr3_aa: CASSGTGGTYEQYF
j_call: TRBJ1-2; d_call: TRBD1; clone_size: once; v_call: TRBV27; cdr3_nt: TGTGCCAGCAGTCAGCGAAGACAGGGGGAAGGTAACTATGGCTACACCTTC; cdr3_aa: CASSQRRQGEGNYGYTF